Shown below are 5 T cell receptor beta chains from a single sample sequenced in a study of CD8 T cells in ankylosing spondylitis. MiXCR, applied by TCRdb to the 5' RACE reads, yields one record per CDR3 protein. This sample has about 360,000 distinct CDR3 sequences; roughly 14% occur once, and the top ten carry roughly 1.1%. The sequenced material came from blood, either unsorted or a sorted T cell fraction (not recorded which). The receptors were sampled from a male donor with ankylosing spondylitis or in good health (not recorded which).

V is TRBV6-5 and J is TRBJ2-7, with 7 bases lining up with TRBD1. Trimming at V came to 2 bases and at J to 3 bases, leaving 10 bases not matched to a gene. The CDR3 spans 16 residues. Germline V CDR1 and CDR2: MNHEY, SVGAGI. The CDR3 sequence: CASSYDRDRVIYEQYF. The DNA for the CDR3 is TGTGCCAGCAGTTACGACCGAGACAGGGTGATCTACGAGCAGTACTTC.

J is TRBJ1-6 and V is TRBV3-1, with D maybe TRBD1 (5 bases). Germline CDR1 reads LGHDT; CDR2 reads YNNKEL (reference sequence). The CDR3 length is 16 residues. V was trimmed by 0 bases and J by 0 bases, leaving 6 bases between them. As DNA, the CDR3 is TGTGCCAGCAGCCAAGATGGGGGCTCCTATAATTCACCCCTCCACTTT. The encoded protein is CASSQDGGSYNSPLHF.

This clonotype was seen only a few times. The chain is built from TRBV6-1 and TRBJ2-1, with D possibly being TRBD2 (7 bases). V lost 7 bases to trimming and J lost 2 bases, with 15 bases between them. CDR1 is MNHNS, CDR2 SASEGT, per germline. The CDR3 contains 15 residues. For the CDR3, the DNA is TGTGCCAGCACGGGGGGCGTTAACCCCTACAATGAGCAGTTCTTC. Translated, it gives CASTGGVNPYNEQFF.

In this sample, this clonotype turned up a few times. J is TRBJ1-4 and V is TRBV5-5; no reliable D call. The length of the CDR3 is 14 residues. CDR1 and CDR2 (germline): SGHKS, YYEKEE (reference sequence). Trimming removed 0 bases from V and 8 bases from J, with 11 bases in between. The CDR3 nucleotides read TGTGCCAGCAGCTTGGCGACTTCTGGAGAAAAACTGTTTTTT. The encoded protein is CASSLATSGEKLFF. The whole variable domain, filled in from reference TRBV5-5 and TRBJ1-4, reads DAGVTQSPTHLIKTRGQQVTLRCSPISGHKSVSWYQQVLGQGPQFIFQYYEKEERGRGNFPDRFSARQFPNYSSELNVNALLLGDSALYLCASSLATSGEKLFFGSGTQLSVL.

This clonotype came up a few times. This chain's CDR3 is CSASDRAETQYF. CDR3 coding DNA: TGCAGTGCTAGCGACAGGGCCGAGACCCAGTACTTC. J is TRBJ2-5 and V is TRBV20-1; 7 nucleotides line up with TRBD1. Germline assignment: CDR1 DFQATT and CDR2 SNEGSKA (reference sequence). The CDR3 length is 12 residues. Trimming took 3 bases from V and 5 from J; bases not matched to a gene: 3.